This is a list of T cell receptor beta chains from one sample in a study of blood T cell repertoires in COVID-19. Assay used: immunoSEQ multiplex PCR; TCRdb lists only in-frame clones, some missing. The sample has roughly 30,000 clones; less than 90% are singletons. What was sequenced was peripheral blood. These receptors all stem from a man of 80 years or more with active COVID-19. CDR3s include the opening cysteine and the closing phenylalanine or tryptophan. D genes are given only for firm matches. Only part of the rows carry a size: once, few, many, or a class if the clone is expanded.

. | . | TRBJ2-2 | TRBV2 | TGTGCCAGCAGTGAGTCCCCCCAGGGTTACGGGGAGCTGTTTTTT | CASSESPQGYGELFF
. | once | TRBJ1-1 | TRBV27 | TGTGCCAGCAGAGACGACAGAAAGAACACTGAAGCTTTCTTT | CASRDDRKNTEAFF
. | . | TRBJ2-3 | TRBV9 | TGTGCCAGCAGCGTAGCTCCCTCCACAGATACGCAGTATTTT | CASSVAPSTDTQYF
TRBD1 | . | TRBJ2-7 | TRBV2 | TGTGCCAGCAGTGGGATCACGGGGACAGGGGGTTCCCCCTCCTACGAGCAGTACTTC | CASSGITGTGGSPSYEQYF
. | . | TRBJ2-7 | TRBV9 | TGTGCCAGCAGCGTAGGGCGGCAGGGGTCCTACGAGCAGTACTTC | CASSVGRQGSYEQYF
TRBD1 | . | TRBJ2-7 | TRBV3-1/TRBV3-2 | TGTGCCAGCAGCCAATGGGGGACAGGGGGCTACGAGCAGTACTTC | CASSQWGTGGYEQYF
. | . | TRBJ1-1 | TRBV27 | TGTGCCAGCAGTTTAGGCAGGGGTACTGAAGCTTTCTTT | CASSLGRGTEAFF
. | . | TRBJ2-2 | TRBV7-9 | TGTGCCAGCAGCCCCTTTAGGCGGGGAGACACCGGGGAGCTGTTTTTT | CASSPFRRGDTGELFF
TRBD1 | . | TRBJ1-3 | TRBV29-1 | TGCAGCGTGCGGGACAGCACAACATCTGGAAACACCATATATTTT | CSVRDSTTSGNTIYF
TRBD1 | . | TRBJ2-5 | TRBV6-5 | TGTGCCAGCGGACGGACAGGGGGCCGGGAGACCCAGTACTTC | CASGRTGGRETQYF
. | . | TRBJ2-2 | TRBV7-6 | TGTGCCAGCAGCCGTTCCTCTCCCAACAGGGCCGGGGAGCTGTTTTTT | CASSRSSPNRAGELFF
. | few | TRBJ1-1 | TRBV10-2 | TGCGCCAGCAGTGAGACAGGAGGGACTGAAGCTTTCTTT | CASSETGGTEAFF
. | . | TRBJ1-5 | TRBV6-1 | TGTGCCAGCAGTGAAAACAGGGGCAATCAGCCCCAGCATTTT | CASSENRGNQPQHF
TRBD2 | . | TRBJ2-2 | TRBV2 | TGTGCCAGCAGTTTAGCGGGGGGCTGGACCGGGGAGCTGTTTTTT | CASSLAGGWTGELFF
TRBD1 | . | TRBJ1-5 | TRBV6-5 | TGTGCCAGCAGTTCACAGGGGTATCAGCCCCAGCATTTT | CASSSQGYQPQHF
TRBD1 | . | TRBJ2-1 | TRBV15 | TGTGCCACCACACCAACAGGGGATCCTTACAATGAGCAGTTCTTC | CATTPTGDPYNEQFF
. | . | TRBJ1-3 | TRBV3-1/TRBV3-2 | TGTGCCAGCAGCCAGGGGGGAGGCGCCTCTGGAAACACCATATATTTT | CASSQGGGASGNTIYF
. | once | TRBJ2-3 | TRBV3-1/TRBV3-2 | TGTGCCAGCAGCCAAGTAGGAAGGAGTACAGATACGCAGTATTTT | CASSQVGRSTDTQYF
. | . | TRBJ1-4 | TRBV5-4 | TGTGCCAGCAGCTTGGGGGGGCAAGTGACTAATGAAAAACTGTTTTTT | CASSLGGQVTNEKLFF
TRBD1 | once | TRBJ1-2 | TRBV2 | TGTGCCAGCAGTGTGCGCGACAGGGAGGGCTACACCTTC | CASSVRDREGYTF
TRBD1 | . | TRBJ1-5 | TRBV30 | TGTGCCTGGAGTTCTACAGGGGGCAGACAGCCCCAGCATTTT | CAWSSTGGRQPQHF
. | . | TRBJ2-2 | TRBV4-1 | TGCGCCAGCAGCTCAGCCAGGGTGGCGAACACCGGGGAGCTGTTTTTT | CASSSARVANTGELFF
TRBD1 | . | TRBJ1-2 | TRBV5-5 | TGTGCCAGCAGCTTGGGCGGACAGGGGGCAGACTATGGCTACACCTTC | CASSLGGQGADYGYTF
TRBD1 | . | TRBJ2-7 | TRBV7-2 | TGTGCCAGCACCCCGGGACAGGGATACTCCTACGAGCAGTACTTC | CASTPGQGYSYEQYF
TRBD1 | . | TRBJ2-7 | TRBV5-6 | TGTGCCAGCAGCACGGACAGGAGCTCCTACGAGCAGTACTTC | CASSTDRSSYEQYF
. | . | TRBJ2-1 | TRBV12-5 | TGTGCTAGTGGCTGGACAGTCTCCTACAATGAGCAGTTCTTC | CASGWTVSYNEQFF
. | once | TRBJ2-3 | TRBV5-4 | TGTGCCAGCAGTCGGGGGTTGTTCGGCTCCACAGATACGCAGTATTTT | CASSRGLFGSTDTQYF
. | . | TRBJ1-3 | TRBV9 | TGTGCCAGCAGCACCGGACTAAGCAACACCATATATTTT | CASSTGLSNTIYF
. | once | TRBJ1-6 | TRBV30 | TGTGCCTGGAGTGTACGATTCTGGGGCGTATCACCCCTCCACTTT | CAWSVRFWGVSPLHF
TRBD2 | . | TRBJ2-7 | TRBV30 | TGTGCCTGGACGTGGGAGGGCGAGCAGTACTTC | CAWTWEGEQYF
. | . | TRBJ2-3 | TRBV7-8 | TGTGCCAGCAGCCGACTAGGGGGCCGCACAGATACGCAGTATTTT | CASSRLGGRTDTQYF
TRBD1 | . | TRBJ2-7 | TRBV27 | TGTGCCAGCAGTCCTAGGACAGGGTCGGGCGAGCAGTACTTC | CASSPRTGSGEQYF
TRBD2 | . | TRBJ2-1 | TRBV9 | TGTGCCAGCAGCGTAGTAACTAGCGGGGGTAGTGAGCAGTTCTTC | CASSVVTSGGSEQFF
. | . | TRBJ1-1 | TRBV5-1 | TGCGCCAGCAGCCTTGGGCGGGGCACTGAAGCTTTCTTT | CASSLGRGTEAFF
TRBD1 | . | TRBJ1-5 | TRBV30 | TGTGCCTGGAGTTATCGGGACAGGGGCTATCAGCCCCAGCATTTT | CAWSYRDRGYQPQHF
TRBD2 | . | TRBJ2-7 | TRBV18 | TGTGCCAGCTCACCTCAAGGCCTAGCGGGGGGTGAGCAGTACTTC | CASSPQGLAGGEQYF
. | once | TRBJ2-3 | TRBV5-4 | TGTGCCAGCAGCTACTACAGGTTCCTAAGCACAGATACGCAGTATTTT | CASSYYRFLSTDTQYF
. | once | TRBJ1-1 | TRBV12-3/TRBV12-4 | TGTGCCAGCACCAGACTAGAAGGCACTGAAGCTTTCTTT | CASTRLEGTEAFF
. | few | TRBJ2-3 | TRBV10-2 | TGCGCCAGCAGTGACCTTAGCACAGATACGCAGTATTTT | CASSDLSTDTQYF
TRBD2 | . | TRBJ2-1 | TRBV6-4 | TGTGCCAGCAGTGACTCCTACCGGGGGGGGCAGTTCTTC | CASSDSYRGGQFF
TRBD2 | . | TRBJ2-1 | TRBV3-1/TRBV3-2 | TGTGCCAGCAGCCTAGCGGGGTACTACAATGAGCAGTTCTTC | CASSLAGYYNEQFF
. | few | TRBJ2-5 | TRBV6-5 | TGTGCCAGCAGTTACTCGCGTAATAAGGGGGAGACCCAGTACTTC | CASSYSRNKGETQYF
. | . | TRBJ2-3 | TRBV9 | TGTGCCAGCAGCGTAGCTCGGTTATACACAGATACGCAGTATTTT | CASSVARLYTDTQYF
. | . | TRBJ2-7 | TRBV3-1/TRBV3-2 | TGTGCCAGCAGCCGAGGAACTGTGACCTACGAGCAGTACTTC | CASSRGTVTYEQYF
. | . | TRBJ1-1 | TRBV30 | TGTGCCTGGAGTGTGGAAAGGGGCACTGAAGCTTTCTTT | CAWSVERGTEAFF
TRBD1 | . | TRBJ1-5 | TRBV5-5 | TGTGCCAGCAGCTTTGGGCAGGGGGCCTTCAATCAGCCCCAGCATTTT | CASSFGQGAFNQPQHF
TRBD1 | once | TRBJ1-2 | TRBV6-1 | TGTGCCAGCAGTGAACTGACAGGGAACTATGGCTACACCTTC | CASSELTGNYGYTF
TRBD2 | . | TRBJ2-1 | TRBV4-1 | TGCGCCAGCAGCCCCGCCGGTAGGAGCGGGGGCCCTTTCCTCAATGAGCAGTTCTTC | CASSPAGRSGGPFLNEQFF
TRBD2 | . | TRBJ2-1 | TRBV28 | TGTGCCAGCAGGGGAGGGCGGGGGTACTACAATGAGCAGTTCTTC | CASRGGRGYYNEQFF
. | few | TRBJ2-3 | TRBV7-8 | TGTGCCAGCAGCTTACTGGGGGGGCCCACAGATACGCAGTATTTT | CASSLLGGPTDTQYF
. | . | TRBJ2-2 | TRBV19 | TGTGCCAGTAGTAGTAGACACCCTTCGAACACCGGGGAGCTGTTTTTT | CASSSRHPSNTGELFF
. | . | TRBJ1-1 | TRBV5-1 | TGCGCCAGCAGCTTGGACAAAGGGAGGGCTTTCTTT | CASSLDKGRAFF
TRBD2 | . | TRBJ2-1 | TRBV6-4 | TGTGCCAGCAGGCGACTAGCGGGGGGGCGTAGTGAGCAGTTCTTC | CASRRLAGGRSEQFF
TRBD1 | once | TRBJ2-7 | TRBV15 | TGTGCCACCAGCAATGTAGTCAGGACAGGGGGCTACGAGCAGTACTTC | CATSNVVRTGGYEQYF
TRBD1 | . | TRBJ1-4 | TRBV19 | TGTGCCAGTAGTCCACAGGGGAATGGTAATGAAAAACTGTTTTTT | CASSPQGNGNEKLFF
TRBD1 | . | TRBJ1-1 | TRBV5-5 | TGTGCCAGCAGCTCACGACAGGGGGGTTTAGTACGAACTGAAGCTTTCTTT | CASSSRQGGLVRTEAFF
. | . | TRBJ1-4 | TRBV4-1 | TGCGCCAGCAGCTTGGGGGGGGTTAATGAAAAACTGTTTTTT | CASSLGGVNEKLFF
TRBD2 | . | TRBJ2-1 | TRBV6-5 | TGTGCCAGCAGGCTACCGGGGGGGCCGAACAATGAGCAGTTCTTC | CASRLPGGPNNEQFF
. | . | TRBJ1-3 | TRBV12-3/TRBV12-4 | TGTGCCAGCAGTTTATTAACAGGAAACACCATATATTTT | CASSLLTGNTIYF